This T cell receptor beta chain was observed in a study of graft-versus-host responses after intestinal transplantation. The method was immunoSEQ multiplex PCR; TCRdb's version includes in-frame clones alone and lacks a portion of them. The table records roughly 120,000 clones, roughly 91% of them present only once. CDR1 and CDR2 (germline): LNHDA, SQIVND (reference sequence). The CDR3 is made up of 16 amino acids. The trim removed 6 bases at V and 3 bases at J, leaving 10 bases unmatched. To note about this clone: Its cognate antigen is unknown.

This rearrangement joins TRBV19 to TRBJ1-3, with 8 bases that match TRBD1. Material: unstimulated CD4+ T cells sorted from spleen or lymph node cells, obtained before intestinal transplant. This TCR was sampled from a human donor who received an intestinal transplant. The CDR3 DNA reads TGTGCCAGTAGCACCGGACAGGGCCGTGTTGGAAACACCATATATTTT. This encodes CASSTGQGRVGNTIYF. The complete variable domain, with remaining parts taken from reference TRBV19 and TRBJ1-3, reads DGGITQSPKYLFRKEGQNVTLSCEQNLNHDAMYWYRQDPGQGLRLIYYSQIVNDFQKGDIAEGYSVSREKKESFPLTVTSAQKNPTAFYLCASSTGQGRVGNTIYFGEGSWLTVV.